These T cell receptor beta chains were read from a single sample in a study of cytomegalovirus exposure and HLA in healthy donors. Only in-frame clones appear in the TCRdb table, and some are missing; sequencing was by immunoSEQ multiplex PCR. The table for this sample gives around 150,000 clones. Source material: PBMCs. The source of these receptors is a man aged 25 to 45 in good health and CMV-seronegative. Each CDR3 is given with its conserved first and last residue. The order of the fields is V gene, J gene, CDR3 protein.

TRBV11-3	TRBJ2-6	CASSLDGTIRGGANVLTF
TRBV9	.	CASSKSGQVGYYEQYF
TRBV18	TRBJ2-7	CASSPRAGGLSYEQYF
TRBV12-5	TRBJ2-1	CASGLVTRGLVTRNSYNEQFF
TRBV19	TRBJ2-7	CASSIAMTGTTPYEQYF
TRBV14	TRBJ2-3	CASSHPTVSTDTQYF
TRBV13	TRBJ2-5	CASSLVDLQETQYF
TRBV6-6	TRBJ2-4	CASRTDRGLDIQYF
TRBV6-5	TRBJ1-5	CASSPGRVGNQPQHF
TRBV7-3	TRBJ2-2	CASSPTSGANTGELFF
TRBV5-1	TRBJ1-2	CASSPRQGGYGYTF
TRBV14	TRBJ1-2	CASSRGQGRGGYTF
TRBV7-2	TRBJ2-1	CASSPGGQAYNEQFF
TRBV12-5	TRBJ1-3	CASGLPRGSGNTIYF
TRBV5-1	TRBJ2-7	CASSLAPAYEQYF
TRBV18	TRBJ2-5	CASSPRRSQETQYF
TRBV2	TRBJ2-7	CASSFSGQGAREQYF
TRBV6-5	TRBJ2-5	CASSGAGQEKETQYF
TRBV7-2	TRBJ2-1	CASSLAGGYGEQFF
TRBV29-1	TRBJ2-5	CSVPLRSGREGTQYF
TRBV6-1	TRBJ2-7	CASSEVGHPSYEQYF
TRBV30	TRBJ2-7	CAWSPGIYEQYF
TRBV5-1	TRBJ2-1	CASSLAQTSGRDEQFF
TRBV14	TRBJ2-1	CASSHYLPGRSYNEQFF
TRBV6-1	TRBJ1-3	CASKLDRGSGNTIYF
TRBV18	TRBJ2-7	CASSPGTGEREQYF
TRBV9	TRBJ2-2	CASSVGLQNPHTGELFF
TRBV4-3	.	CASSRDRNYEQYF
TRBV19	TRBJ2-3	CASNPLGRASTDTQYF
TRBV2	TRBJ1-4	CASTGQGGTNEKLFF
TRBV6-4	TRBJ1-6	CASTSTGRERNSPLHF
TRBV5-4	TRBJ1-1	CASSAQAGRDTEAFF
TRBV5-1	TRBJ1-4	CASSRDGLTEKLFF
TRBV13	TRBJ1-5	CASSFGHLNQPQHF
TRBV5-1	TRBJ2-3	CASSSWLAGGFSTDTQYF
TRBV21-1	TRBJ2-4	CASSRQGFKNIQYF
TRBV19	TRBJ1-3	CASKPIDGENTIYF
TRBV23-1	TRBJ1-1	CASSQPGQGNTEAFF
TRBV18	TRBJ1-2	CASSPGGIWSGYTF
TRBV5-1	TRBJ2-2	CASSAEVPKRSTGELFF
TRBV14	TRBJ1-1	CASSILLDTEAFF
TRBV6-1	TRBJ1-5	CASSSRDSNQPQHF
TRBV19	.	CASSIAPGLAGAYEQYF
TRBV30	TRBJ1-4	CAWSFRDRDEKLFF